This T cell receptor (beta chain) is from a study of T cells expressing NK-cell markers. As for the study in general: Within the sequenced cohort of eight donors, seven exhibited HCMV seropositivity and one was seronegative. Whole-study findings and limits: Where several donors were concerned, these clonotypes also led the CD3+CD56-NKG2C+ fraction. NKG2C+ dominant clonotype frequencies in a handful of donors were about 1.0-7.0% of CD8+ T cells.

In generating TCR beta cDNA, 5'RACE template switching with UMIs was used. TCRdb re-called the 5' RACE reads, yielding one record per CDR3 amino acid sequence without DNA. Its listing shows 3,000 or so distinct CDR3 sequences. According to its frequency, this clonotype is hyperexpanded. Antigen unknown. The sequence was obtained from a man aged 18 to 70 in good health. Source material: blood T cells: a sorted CD56 or NKG2C T cell subset, CD4+ or CD8+ T cells, or bulk PBMC T cells (not recorded which).

Here the CDR3 reads CASSLAPTIQETQYF. This chain joins TRBV5-1 and TRBJ2-5. The CDR3 totals 15 residues. Germline V CDR1 and CDR2: SGHRS, YFSETQ.